Below are 7 T cell receptor beta chains sequenced from a single sample in a study of control samples from healthy donors and cancer patients. Data came from immunoSEQ multiplex PCR; TCRdb stores just in-frame clones and leaves some out. The sample has tens of thousands of clones, roughly 90% seen once. The material sequenced was blood. Receptors originate from a woman in her forties or fifties in good health.

The V and J genes are TRBV6-1 and TRBJ1-2; TRBD1 is a possible D gene (5 bases). V dropped 0 bases and J dropped 3 bases, with 8 bases sitting between them. Germline CDR1 and CDR2: MNHNS and SASEGT. The CDR3 loop spans 14 amino acids. CDR3 DNA sequence: TGTGCCAGCAGTGAAGCTCGGGGGTACTATGGCTACACCTTC. Translating it yields CASSEARGYYGYTF.

This chain connects TRBV3-1 (or the pseudogene TRBV3-2) to TRBJ1-1; D remains unclear. Between the trimmed V and J ends, which lost 0 bases and 7 bases, there was a span of 15 bases. CDR3 size: 15 residues. Germline CDR1 and CDR2: LGHDT and YNNKEL (reference sequence). CDR3 bases: TGTGCCAGCAGCCAAGAACCCGAGCAACTGTATGAAGCTTTCTTT. Translating it yields CASSQEPEQLYEAFF.

The chain's CDR3 is CASSPGTDQPQHF. DNA of the CDR3: TGTGCCAGCTCACCAGGTACCGATCAGCCCCAGCATTTT. The chain combines TRBV18 with TRBJ1-5; D gene ambiguous. This CDR3 is built from 13 residues. Trimming took 2 bases from V and 5 from J, leaving 7 bases between them. Germline CDR1 and CDR2: KGHSH and LQKENI.

The J gene is TRBJ2-2, the V gene TRBV14; D uncertain. Germline V gene lookup returns CDR1 SGHDN and CDR2 FVKESK. This CDR3 has 13 amino acids. V was clipped by 0 bases and J by 6 bases, with 5 bases between them. CDR3 nucleotides: TGTGCCAGCAGCCAAGATTTAGCCGGGGAGCTGTTTTTT. Translation gives CASSQDLAGELFF.

The V and J genes are TRBV6-5 and TRBJ1-2; D gene uncertain. CDR3 length: 15 amino acids. Per germline, CDR1 MNHEY and CDR2 SVGAGI. The germline V and J ends were trimmed by 8 bases and 8 bases, with 24 bases remaining between them. CDR3 protein: CASSSGPSQVTGYTF. DNA for the CDR3: TGTGCCAGCTCTTCCGGGCCCAGCCAGGTTACCGGCTACACCTTC.

V usage is TRBV18 and J usage is TRBJ2-7; D is possibly TRBD1 (6 bases). The CDR3 contains 13 residues. In germline, CDR1 is KGHSH, CDR2 LQKENI. Trimming took off 6 bases at V and 7 bases at J, with 16 bases between the two ends. This CDR3 is CASSQQQGREQYF. CDR3 in DNA: TGTGCCAGCTCCCAACAACAGGGAAGAGAGCAGTACTTC.

The J gene is TRBJ1-6, the V gene TRBV12-3 or TRBV12-4, with D perhaps matching TRBD1 (6 bases). This CDR3 spans 12 amino acids. Trimming left V 6 bases short and J 13 bases short, with 13 bases between. The CDR3 region is CASSQGLAPLHF. The CDR3 DNA reads as TGTGCCAGCAGCCAGGGGTTAGCGCCCCTCCACTTT.